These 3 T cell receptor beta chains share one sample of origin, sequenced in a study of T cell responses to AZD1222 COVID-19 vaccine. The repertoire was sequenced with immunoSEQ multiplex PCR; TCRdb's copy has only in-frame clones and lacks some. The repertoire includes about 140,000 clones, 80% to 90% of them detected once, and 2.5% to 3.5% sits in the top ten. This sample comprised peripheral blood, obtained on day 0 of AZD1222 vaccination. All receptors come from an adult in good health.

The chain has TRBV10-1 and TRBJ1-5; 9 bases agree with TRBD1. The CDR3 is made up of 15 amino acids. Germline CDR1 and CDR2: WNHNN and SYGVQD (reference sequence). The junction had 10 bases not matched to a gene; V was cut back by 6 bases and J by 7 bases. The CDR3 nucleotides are TGCGCCAGCAGGGGATCGACAGGGGGTCGACAGCCCCAGCATTTT. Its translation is CASRGSTGGRQPQHF.

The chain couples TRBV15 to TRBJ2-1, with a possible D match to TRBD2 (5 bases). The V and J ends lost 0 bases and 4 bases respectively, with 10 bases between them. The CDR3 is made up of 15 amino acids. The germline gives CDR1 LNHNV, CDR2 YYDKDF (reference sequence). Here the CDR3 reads CATSRDRGSYNEQFF. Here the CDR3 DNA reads TGTGCCACCAGCAGAGATCGGGGAAGTTACAATGAGCAGTTCTTC.

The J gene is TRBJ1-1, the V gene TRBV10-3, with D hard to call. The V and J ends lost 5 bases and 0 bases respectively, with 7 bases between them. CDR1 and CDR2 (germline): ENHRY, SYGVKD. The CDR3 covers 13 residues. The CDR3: CAISTTVNTEAFF. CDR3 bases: TGTGCCATCAGTACCACAGTGAACACTGAAGCTTTCTTT.